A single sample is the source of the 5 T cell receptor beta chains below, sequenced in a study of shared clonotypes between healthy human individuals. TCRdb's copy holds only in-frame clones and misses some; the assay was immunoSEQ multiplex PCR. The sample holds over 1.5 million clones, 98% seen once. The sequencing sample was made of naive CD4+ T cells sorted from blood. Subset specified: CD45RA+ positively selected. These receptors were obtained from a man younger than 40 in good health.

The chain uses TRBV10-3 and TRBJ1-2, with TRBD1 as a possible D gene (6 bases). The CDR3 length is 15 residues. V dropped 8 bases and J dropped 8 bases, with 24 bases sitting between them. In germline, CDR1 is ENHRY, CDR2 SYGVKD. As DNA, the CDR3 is TGTGCCATCCGCGAGCAAGACAGGCTCGTTTTGGGCTACACCTTC. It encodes CAIREQDRLVLGYTF.

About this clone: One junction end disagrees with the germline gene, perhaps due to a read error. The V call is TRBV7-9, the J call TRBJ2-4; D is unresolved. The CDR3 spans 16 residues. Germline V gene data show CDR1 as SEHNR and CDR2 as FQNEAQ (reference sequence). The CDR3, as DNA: TGTGCCAGCACCTTATACGTGATCGACGATAAAAACATTCAGTACTTC. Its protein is CASTLYVIDDKNIQYF.

This CDR3 is CASSATPGGFNEKLFF. The CDR3 bases are TGTGCCAGCAGCGCGACTCCAGGGGGATTTAATGAAAAACTGTTTTTT. The chain joins TRBV5-4 to TRBJ1-4, with 7 bases aligning to TRBD1. The J segment lost 4 bases and the V segment lost 4 bases, leaving 10 bases of the junction unmatched. The CDR3 runs 16 residues. Germline CDR1 and CDR2: SGHNT and YYREEE (reference sequence).

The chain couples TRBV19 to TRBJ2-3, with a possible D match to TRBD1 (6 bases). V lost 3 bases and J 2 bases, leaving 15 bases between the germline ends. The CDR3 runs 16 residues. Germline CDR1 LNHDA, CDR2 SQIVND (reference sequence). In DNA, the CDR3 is TGTGCCAGTAGTATTAGGACAGCACTCGCCACAGATACGCAGTATTTT. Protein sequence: CASSIRTALATDTQYF.

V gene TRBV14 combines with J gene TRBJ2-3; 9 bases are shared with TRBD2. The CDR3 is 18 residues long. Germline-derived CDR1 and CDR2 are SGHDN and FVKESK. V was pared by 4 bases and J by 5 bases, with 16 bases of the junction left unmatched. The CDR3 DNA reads TGTGCCAGCAGCCCGCCCTTTCCTTTAGCGGGAGTGTTAGATACGCAGTATTTT. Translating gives CASSPPFPLAGVLDTQYF.